The rows below give T cell receptor beta chains drawn from one sample of a study of blood T cell repertoires in COVID-19. Here immunoSEQ multiplex PCR was the method, and the copy in TCRdb shows in-frame clones only, minus some. The data hold about half a million clones, with 89% observed a single time. Specimen: peripheral blood. These receptors were collected from a man aged 18 to 30 with COVID-19, enrolled during active disease. The CDR3 runs from the conserved cysteine through the conserved F or W. A D gene is named only where the DNA matches it firmly. Clone size is not always given. Where it is, it says once, few, many or a class for expanded clones.

DNA: TGTGCCAGCAGCTTGGCCGTAGGCAGGGGCGCCACCGGGGAGCTGTTTTTT
CDR3: CASSLAVGRGATGELFF
D: NA
size: NA
V: TRBV5-5
J: TRBJ2-2

DNA: TGCGCCAGCAGTGAGGCCAGGGTGACAGATACGCAGTATTTT
CDR3: CASSEARVTDTQYF
D: NA
size: NA
V: TRBV10-1
J: TRBJ2-3

DNA: TGCAGCGTTGCGGTCAGCCGGGGGGCTGAAGCTTTCTTT
CDR3: CSVAVSRGAEAFF
D: NA
size: NA
V: TRBV29-1
J: TRBJ1-1

DNA: TGTGCCAGCAGACCGACAAACACCGGGGAGCTGTTTTTT
CDR3: CASRPTNTGELFF
D: NA
size: NA
V: TRBV12-3/TRBV12-4
J: TRBJ2-2

DNA: TGTGCCAGCAGCCCTAGGGGGGGGAACTATGGCTACACCTTC
CDR3: CASSPRGGNYGYTF
D: NA
size: NA
V: TRBV27
J: TRBJ1-2

DNA: TGTGCCAGCAGCAGGGGATCCCCAGTTGCCAGGGCGAACACTGAAGCTTTCTTT
CDR3: CASSRGSPVARANTEAFF
D: NA
size: NA
V: TRBV7-9
J: TRBJ1-1

DNA: TGTGCCAGCAGACAACAGGGGGCAACTAATGAAAAACTGTTTTTT
CDR3: CASRQQGATNEKLFF
D: TRBD1
size: NA
V: TRBV2
J: TRBJ1-4

DNA: TGTGCCAGCAGCTTACTAGCTGAGCAGTTCTTC
CDR3: CASSLLAEQFF
D: NA
size: NA
V: TRBV11-2
J: TRBJ2-1

DNA: TGTGCCAGCTCAGCCGGGTCCGGCGGTGAAAAACTGTTTTTT
CDR3: CASSAGSGGEKLFF
D: NA
size: NA
V: TRBV4-2
J: TRBJ1-4

DNA: TGTGCCAGCAGCAAGACTAGCTACACCGGGGAGCTGTTTTTT
CDR3: CASSKTSYTGELFF
D: TRBD2
size: NA
V: TRBV6-2/TRBV6-3
J: TRBJ2-2

DNA: TGTGCCAGCAGCCTTAGCGGCTACGAGCAGTACTTC
CDR3: CASSLSGYEQYF
D: NA
size: NA
V: TRBV3-1/TRBV3-2
J: TRBJ2-7

DNA: TGTGCCAGCAGTTACAGGAGCGCAGTTGAAAAACTGTTTTTT
CDR3: CASSYRSAVEKLFF
D: NA
size: NA
V: TRBV7-9
J: TRBJ1-4

DNA: TGCGCCAGCAGCCAAGCCCCTTTCTCCGGGACAGGGAAAGGATACGAGCAGTACTTC
CDR3: CASSQAPFSGTGKGYEQYF
D: TRBD1
size: NA
V: TRBV4-1
J: TRBJ2-7

DNA: TGCGCCAGCAGCTCCCCCAGGGACGGGGAGCTGTTTTTT
CDR3: CASSSPRDGELFF
D: NA
size: NA
V: TRBV10-1
J: TRBJ2-2

DNA: TGCAGCGTTGTCAACAGATTCACAGATACGCAGTATTTT
CDR3: CSVVNRFTDTQYF
D: NA
size: NA
V: TRBV29-1
J: TRBJ2-3

DNA: TGTGCCAGCAGCCCACTAGGTCGGGAGACCCAGTACTTC
CDR3: CASSPLGRETQYF
D: NA
size: NA
V: TRBV7-9
J: TRBJ2-5

DNA: TGTGCCAGCAGACCAGACAGGGGCTCCTATGGCTACACCTTC
CDR3: CASRPDRGSYGYTF
D: TRBD1
size: once
V: TRBV6-5
J: TRBJ1-2

DNA: TGTGCCAGCAGCTTAGTTCTCGAGACCCAGTACTTC
CDR3: CASSLVLETQYF
D: NA
size: NA
V: TRBV7-9
J: TRBJ2-5

DNA: TGTGCCAGCAGCACGGGACTAGCGGGAGTCGATGAGCAGTTCTTC
CDR3: CASSTGLAGVDEQFF
D: TRBD2
size: NA
V: TRBV11-1
J: TRBJ2-1

DNA: TGTGCCAGCAGCCTTACCCCGGAGGGTGAAGCTTTCTTT
CDR3: CASSLTPEGEAFF
D: NA
size: NA
V: TRBV9
J: TRBJ1-1